The clone carrying this T cell receptor (beta chain) was detected ten times or more. Its antigen is still unknown. These data are taken from a study of T-cell memory formation after mild COVID-19. Study findings and constraints: Researchers report contracting CD4+ clones mostly in CM and EM, with CD8+ clones in EMRA.

TCRdb reanalysed the 5' RACE reads using MiXCR and keeps one entry per CDR3 protein. The repertoire holds tens of thousands of distinct CDR3 sequences, with over 15% as singletons. The germline V gene encodes CDR1 SGHAT and CDR2 FQNNGV. The CDR3 is made up of 17 amino acids. V was clipped by 5 bases and J by 0 bases, with 17 bases between them. This receptor was obtained from an adult woman who had mild COVID-19 (a few samples of this study predate the infection). Cell type and time point are not known. Sequenced input: PBMCs or a T cell subset sorted from them (not recorded which). The genes are TRBV11-2 and TRBJ2-1, with D maybe TRBD2 (5 bases). The CDR3 region has the DNA TGTGCCAGCAGCCTACGGACTGGAACCTACTCCTACAATGAGCAGTTCTTC. It specifies CASSLRTGTYSYNEQFF.